This T cell receptor (beta chain) was found in a study of neoadjuvant anti-PD-1 for oral cavity cancer. In the study overall: Most patients had three to four biweekly doses of 3 mg/kg nivolumab before resection. Non-progressing patients received a fourth nivolumab dose near day 43, then surgery on days 50-56. Whole-study findings and limits: Higher pretreatment blood Treg/Th17 ratios correlated with higher pretreatment blood and lower post-treatment tumor TCRbeta clonality.

Concerning this clone: The antigen remains unidentified.

Time point meaning: after neoadjuvant nivolumab, at surgical resection. Stage II-IVA oral cavity squamous cell carcinoma was new and untreated by systemic or radiation therapy. Data came from immunoSEQ multiplex PCR; TCRdb stores just in-frame clones and leaves some out. The table includes 68,000 or so clones, more than 75% detected once. CDR1 and CDR2 from the germline V gene are SQVTM and ANQGSEA. The length of the CDR3 is 15 residues. J lost 3 bases, V lost 4 bases, and 9 bases had no gene match. The clonotype originates from a person between 40 and 79 years old with oral cavity squamous cell carcinoma. V gene TRBV29-1 combines with J gene TRBJ2-4, with 7 positions matching TRBD2. The specimen was PBMCs, collected after nivolumab (anti-PD-1) treatment. CDR3: CSVAREGPGKNIQYF. The CDR3, as DNA: TGCAGCGTTGCGAGGGAGGGCCCCGGCAAAAACATTCAGTACTTC.